This T cell receptor (beta chain) was captured by sequencing in a study of T cells expressing NK-cell markers. Study-level information: Source material for TCR beta repertoires consisted of sorted CD3+CD56+NKG2C+, CD3+CD56+NKG2C- and CD3+CD56-NKG2C+ T cells. HCMV serostatus: seven of eight sequenced donors positive, one negative. The study, taken as a whole, reports: Clarity on HCMV specificity was lacking for the expanded NKG2C+ T cell clones.

TCRdb re-called the 5' RACE reads and shows each CDR3 protein once, DNA omitted. The listing contains over 350,000 distinct CDR3 sequences. CDR3 length: 12 residues. The V gene's germline CDR1 is MGHRA and CDR2 YSYEKL. As regards this clonotype: Its matching antigen is unknown.

The chain recombines TRBV4-1 with TRBJ2-1; TCRdb proposes TRBD2, but this gene call is untestable without DNA. The sequence came from a woman aged 45 to 65 in good health. The material sequenced was blood T cells: a sorted CD56 or NKG2C T cell subset, CD4+ or CD8+ T cells, or bulk PBMC T cells (not recorded which). This chain's CDR3 is CASSQEAGGSFF.